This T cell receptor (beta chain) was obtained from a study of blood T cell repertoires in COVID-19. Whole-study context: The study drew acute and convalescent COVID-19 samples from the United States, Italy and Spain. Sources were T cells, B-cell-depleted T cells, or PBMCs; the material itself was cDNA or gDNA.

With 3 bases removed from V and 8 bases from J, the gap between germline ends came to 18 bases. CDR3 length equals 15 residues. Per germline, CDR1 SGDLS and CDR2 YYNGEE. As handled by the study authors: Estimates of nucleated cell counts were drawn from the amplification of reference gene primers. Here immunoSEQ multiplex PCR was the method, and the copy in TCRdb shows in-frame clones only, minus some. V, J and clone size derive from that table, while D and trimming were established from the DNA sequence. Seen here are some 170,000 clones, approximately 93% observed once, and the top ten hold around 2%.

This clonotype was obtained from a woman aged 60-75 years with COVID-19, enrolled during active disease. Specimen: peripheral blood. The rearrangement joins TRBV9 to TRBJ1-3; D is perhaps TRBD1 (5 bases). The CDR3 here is CASSEGGRVGDTIYF. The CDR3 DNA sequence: TGTGCCAGCAGCGAGGGCGGCAGGGTCGGAGACACCATATATTTT.